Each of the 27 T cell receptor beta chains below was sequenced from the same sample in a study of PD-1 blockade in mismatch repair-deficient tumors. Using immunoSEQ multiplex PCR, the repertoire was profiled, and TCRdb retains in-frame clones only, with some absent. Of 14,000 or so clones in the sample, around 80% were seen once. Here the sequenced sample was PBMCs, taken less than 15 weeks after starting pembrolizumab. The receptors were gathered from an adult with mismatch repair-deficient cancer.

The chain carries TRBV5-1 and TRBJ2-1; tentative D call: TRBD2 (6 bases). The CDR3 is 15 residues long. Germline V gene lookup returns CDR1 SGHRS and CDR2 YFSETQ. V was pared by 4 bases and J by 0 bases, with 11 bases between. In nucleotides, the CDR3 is TGCGCCAGCAGCGGGGAGGCTAGCTCCTACAATGAGCAGTTCTTC. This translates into CASSGEASSYNEQFF.

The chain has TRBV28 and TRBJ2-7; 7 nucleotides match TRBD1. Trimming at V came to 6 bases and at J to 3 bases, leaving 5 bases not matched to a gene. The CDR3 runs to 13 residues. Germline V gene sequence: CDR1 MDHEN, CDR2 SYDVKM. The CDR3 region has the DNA TGTGCCAGCAGCTCGGGACAGCACTACGAGCAGTACTTC. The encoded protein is CASSSGQHYEQYF.

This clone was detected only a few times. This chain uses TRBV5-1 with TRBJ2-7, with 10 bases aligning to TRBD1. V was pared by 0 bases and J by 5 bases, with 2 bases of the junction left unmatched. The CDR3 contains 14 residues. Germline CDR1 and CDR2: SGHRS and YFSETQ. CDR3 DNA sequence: TGCGCCAGCAGCTTGGGGGGACAGGGGAACGAGCAGTACTTC. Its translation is CASSLGGQGNEQYF.

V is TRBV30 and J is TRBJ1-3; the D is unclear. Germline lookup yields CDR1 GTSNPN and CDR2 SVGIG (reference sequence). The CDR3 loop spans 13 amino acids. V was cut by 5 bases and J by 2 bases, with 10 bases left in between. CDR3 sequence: CAWGGSAGNTIYF. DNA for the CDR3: TGTGCCTGGGGAGGGTCAGCTGGAAACACCATATATTTT. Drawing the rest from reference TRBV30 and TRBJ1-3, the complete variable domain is SQTIHQWPATLVQPVGSPLSLECTVEGTSNPNLYWYRQAAGRGLQLLFYSVGIGQISSEVPQNLSASRPQDRQFILSSKKLLLSDSGFYLCAWGGSAGNTIYFGEGSWLTVV.

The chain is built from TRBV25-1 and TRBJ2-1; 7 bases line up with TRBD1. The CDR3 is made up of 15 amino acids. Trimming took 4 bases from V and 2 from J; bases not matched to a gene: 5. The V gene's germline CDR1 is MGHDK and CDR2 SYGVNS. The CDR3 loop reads CASSATGRTYNEQFF. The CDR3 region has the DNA TGTGCCAGCAGTGCGACAGGGCGGACCTACAATGAGCAGTTCTTC.

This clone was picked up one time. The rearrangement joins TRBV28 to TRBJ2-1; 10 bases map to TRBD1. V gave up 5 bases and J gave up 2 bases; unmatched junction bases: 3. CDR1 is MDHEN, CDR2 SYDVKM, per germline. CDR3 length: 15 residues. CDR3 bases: TGTGCCAGCAGTCCCGGGACAGGGGCCTACAATGAGCAGTTCTTC. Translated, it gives CASSPGTGAYNEQFF.

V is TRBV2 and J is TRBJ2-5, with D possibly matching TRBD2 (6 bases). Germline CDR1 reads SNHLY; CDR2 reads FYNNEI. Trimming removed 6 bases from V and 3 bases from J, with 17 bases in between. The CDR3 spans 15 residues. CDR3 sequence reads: CASSESGRGKETQYF. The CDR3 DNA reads TGTGCCAGCAGCGAAAGCGGGCGGGGCAAAGAGACCCAGTACTTC.

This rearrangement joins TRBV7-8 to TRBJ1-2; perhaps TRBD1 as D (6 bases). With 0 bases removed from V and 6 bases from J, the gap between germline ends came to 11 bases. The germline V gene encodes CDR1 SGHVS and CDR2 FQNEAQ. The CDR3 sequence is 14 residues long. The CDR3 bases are TGTGCCAGCAGCTTAGCAACAGGGTGGGATGGCTACACCTTC. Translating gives CASSLATGWDGYTF.

This chain's CDR3 is CASSMSGLAYEQYF. Written as DNA, the CDR3 is TGTGCCAGCAGTATGTCAGGTCTCGCCTACGAGCAGTACTTC. The V call is TRBV6-1, the J call TRBJ2-7, with no clear D. Trimming left V 5 bases short and J 2 bases short, with 13 bases between. The CDR3 length is 14 residues. In germline, CDR1 is MNHNS, CDR2 SASEGT.

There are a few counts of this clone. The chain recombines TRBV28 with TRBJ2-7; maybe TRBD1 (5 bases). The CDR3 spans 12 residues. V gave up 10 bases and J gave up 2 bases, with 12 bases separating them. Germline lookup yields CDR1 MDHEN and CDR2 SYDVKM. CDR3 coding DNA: TGTGCCACCAAGACAGAAGCCTACGAGCAGTACTTC. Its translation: CATKTEAYEQYF. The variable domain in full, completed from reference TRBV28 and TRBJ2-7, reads DVKVTQSSRYLVKRTGEKVFLECVQDMDHENMFWYRQDPGLGLRLIYFSYDVKMKEKGDIPEGYSVSREKKERFSLILESASTNQTSMYLCATKTEAYEQYFGPGTRLTVT.

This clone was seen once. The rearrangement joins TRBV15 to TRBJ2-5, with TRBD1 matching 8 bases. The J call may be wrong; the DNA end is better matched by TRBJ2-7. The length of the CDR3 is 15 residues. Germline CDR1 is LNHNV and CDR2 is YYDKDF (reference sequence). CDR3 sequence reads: CATSRVGQGSYEQYF. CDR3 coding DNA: TGTGCCACCAGCAGAGTCGGACAGGGCTCCTACGAGCAGTACTTC.

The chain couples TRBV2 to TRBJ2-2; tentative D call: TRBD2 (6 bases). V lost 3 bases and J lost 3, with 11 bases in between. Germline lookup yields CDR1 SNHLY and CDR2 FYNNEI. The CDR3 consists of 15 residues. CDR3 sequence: CASSEASVYTGELFF. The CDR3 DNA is TGTGCCAGCAGTGAGGCTAGCGTTTACACCGGGGAGCTGTTTTTT.

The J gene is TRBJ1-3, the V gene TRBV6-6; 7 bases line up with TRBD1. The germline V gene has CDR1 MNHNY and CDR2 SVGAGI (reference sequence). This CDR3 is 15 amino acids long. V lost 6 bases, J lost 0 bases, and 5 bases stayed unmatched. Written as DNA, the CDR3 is TGTGCCAGCAGCCCCGGGACAGTCTCTGGAAACACCATATATTTT. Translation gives CASSPGTVSGNTIYF.

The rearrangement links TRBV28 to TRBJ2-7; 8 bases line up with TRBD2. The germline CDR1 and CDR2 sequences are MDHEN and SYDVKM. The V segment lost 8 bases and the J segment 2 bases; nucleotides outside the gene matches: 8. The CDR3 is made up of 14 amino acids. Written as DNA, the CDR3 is TGTGCCAGCTCTCCGGGGGGGGCCACCTACGAGCAGTACTTC. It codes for CASSPGGATYEQYF. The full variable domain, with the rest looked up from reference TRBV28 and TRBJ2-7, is DVKVTQSSRYLVKRTGEKVFLECVQDMDHENMFWYRQDPGLGLRLIYFSYDVKMKEKGDIPEGYSVSREKKERFSLILESASTNQTSMYLCASSPGGATYEQYFGPGTRLTVT.

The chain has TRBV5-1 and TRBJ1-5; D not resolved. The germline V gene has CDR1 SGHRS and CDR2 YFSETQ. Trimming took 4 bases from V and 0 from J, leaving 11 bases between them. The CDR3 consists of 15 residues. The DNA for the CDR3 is TGCGCCAGCAGCCAGGACGGGATTAGCAATCAGCCCCAGCATTTT. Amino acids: CASSQDGISNQPQHF.

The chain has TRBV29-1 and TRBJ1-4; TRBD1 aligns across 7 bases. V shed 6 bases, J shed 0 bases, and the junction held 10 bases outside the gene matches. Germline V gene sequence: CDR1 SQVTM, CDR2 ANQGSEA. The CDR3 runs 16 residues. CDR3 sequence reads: CSVGQAGYATNEKLFF. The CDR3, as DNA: TGCAGCGTCGGACAGGCCGGGTATGCAACTAATGAAAAACTGTTTTTT.

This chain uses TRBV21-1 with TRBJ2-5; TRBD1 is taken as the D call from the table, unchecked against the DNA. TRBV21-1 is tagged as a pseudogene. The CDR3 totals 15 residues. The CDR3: CASSTRQTVQETQYF. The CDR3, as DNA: TGTGCCAGCAGCACCAGGCAGACAGTACAAGAGACCCAGTACTTC.

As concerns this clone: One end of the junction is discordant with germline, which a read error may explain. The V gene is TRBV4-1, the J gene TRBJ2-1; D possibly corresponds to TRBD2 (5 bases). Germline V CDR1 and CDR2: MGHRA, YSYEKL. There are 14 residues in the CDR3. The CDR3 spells CASSQDWESPHPIF. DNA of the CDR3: TGCGCCAGCAGCCAAGATTGGGAGTCCCCGCACCCCATCTTC.

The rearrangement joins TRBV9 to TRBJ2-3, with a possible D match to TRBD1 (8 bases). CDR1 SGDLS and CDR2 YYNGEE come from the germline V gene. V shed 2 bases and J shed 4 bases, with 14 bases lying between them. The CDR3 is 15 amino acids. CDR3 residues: CASSVTGEGADTQYF. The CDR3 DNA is TGTGCCAGCAGCGTGACAGGGGAGGGGGCAGATACGCAGTATTTT.

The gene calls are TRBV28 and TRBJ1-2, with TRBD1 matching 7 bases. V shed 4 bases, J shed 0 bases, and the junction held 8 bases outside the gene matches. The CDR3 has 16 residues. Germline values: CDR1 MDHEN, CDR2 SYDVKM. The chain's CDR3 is CASSYLDRSPNYGYTF. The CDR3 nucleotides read TGTGCCAGCAGTTATTTGGACAGGAGCCCTAACTATGGCTACACCTTC.

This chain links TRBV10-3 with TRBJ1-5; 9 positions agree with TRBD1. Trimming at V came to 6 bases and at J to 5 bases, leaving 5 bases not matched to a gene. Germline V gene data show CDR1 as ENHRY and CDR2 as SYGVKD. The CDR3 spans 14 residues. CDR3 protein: CAISPRTGDQPQHF. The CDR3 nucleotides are TGTGCCATCAGCCCAAGGACAGGGGATCAGCCCCAGCATTTT.

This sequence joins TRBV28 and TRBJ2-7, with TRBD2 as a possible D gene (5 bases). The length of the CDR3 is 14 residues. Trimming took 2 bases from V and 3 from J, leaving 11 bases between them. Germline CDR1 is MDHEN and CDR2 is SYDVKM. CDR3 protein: CASSLRAGDYEQYF. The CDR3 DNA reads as TGTGCCAGCAGTTTAAGGGCGGGTGACTACGAGCAGTACTTC.

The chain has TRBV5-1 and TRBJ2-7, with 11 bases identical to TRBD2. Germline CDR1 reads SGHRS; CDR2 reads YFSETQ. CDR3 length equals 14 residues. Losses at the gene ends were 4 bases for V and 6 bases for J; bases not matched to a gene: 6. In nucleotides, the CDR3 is TGCGCCAGCAGCCATGGGACTAGCGGAGTCGAGCAGTACTTC. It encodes CASSHGTSGVEQYF.

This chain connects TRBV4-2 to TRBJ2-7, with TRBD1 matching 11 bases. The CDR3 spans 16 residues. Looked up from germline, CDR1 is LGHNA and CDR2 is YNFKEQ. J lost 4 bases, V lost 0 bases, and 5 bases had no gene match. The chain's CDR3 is CASSQDGGTGGYEQYF. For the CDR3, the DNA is TGTGCCAGCAGCCAAGATGGGGGGACAGGGGGTTACGAGCAGTACTTC.

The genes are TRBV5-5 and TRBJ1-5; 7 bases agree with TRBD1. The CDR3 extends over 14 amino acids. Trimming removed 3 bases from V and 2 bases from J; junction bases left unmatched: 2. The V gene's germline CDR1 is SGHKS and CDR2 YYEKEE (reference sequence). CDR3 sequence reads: CASSSGGGNQPQHF. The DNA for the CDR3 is TGTGCCAGCAGCTCAGGGGGAGGCAATCAGCCCCAGCATTTT.

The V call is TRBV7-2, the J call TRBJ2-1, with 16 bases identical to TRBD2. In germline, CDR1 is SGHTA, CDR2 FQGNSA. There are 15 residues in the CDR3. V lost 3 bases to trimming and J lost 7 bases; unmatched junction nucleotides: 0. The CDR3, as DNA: TGTGCCAGCAGCTTGGGACTAGCGGGGGGGAATGAGCAGTTCTTC. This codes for CASSLGLAGGNEQFF.

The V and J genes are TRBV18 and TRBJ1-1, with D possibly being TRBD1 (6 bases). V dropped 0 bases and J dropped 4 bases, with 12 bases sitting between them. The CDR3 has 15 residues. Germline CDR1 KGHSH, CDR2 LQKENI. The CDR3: CASSPPVGAFTEAFF. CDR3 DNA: TGTGCCAGCTCACCACCGGTGGGGGCCTTCACTGAAGCTTTCTTT.